This T cell receptor (beta chain) appears in the sequencing data of a study of response to subunit inactivated influenza vaccine. For this clonotype: No antigen is known for it.

Study results and limitations: The authors suggested that every seasonal influenza vaccination recruits few new T cells.

TCRdb used MiXCR to reprocess the RT-PCR reads, holding one entry per CDR3 protein. This table has around 650,000 distinct CDR3 sequences, 15% to 19% appearing once. The V gene's germline CDR1 is LGHNA and CDR2 YSLEER. V was cut by 0 bases and J by 8 bases, with 11 bases left in between. This CDR3 has 14 residues. The source of this sequence is a man aged 45-60 years who received an inactivated influenza vaccine. V usage is TRBV4-3 and J usage is TRBJ2-1; D is undetermined. Sample: PBMCs from blood, taken 11 to 12 days after vaccination. CDR3 coding DNA: TGCGCCAGCAGCCAAGATGGGCGCCGCGATGAGCAGTTCTTC. It specifies CASSQDGRRDEQFF.